Listed below are T cell receptor beta chains from one sample, sequenced in a study of OX40 agonist ivuxolimab in advanced cancers. The method was immunoSEQ multiplex PCR; TCRdb's version includes in-frame clones alone and lacks a portion of them. The table has tens of thousands of clones, approximately 85% seen once. Sample: CD4+ or CD8+ T cells sorted from blood, taken in a trial of the OX40 agonist ivuxolimab. These receptors all come from an adult with an advanced solid tumor such as melanoma, head and neck, liver or kidney cancer. Each CDR3 is given with its conserved first and last residue. The D gene is left open where the match is weak. Rows give clone size only sometimes, using once, few, many, or a class for an expanded clone.

j_call: TRBJ2-7
d_call: NA
clone_size: NA
v_call: TRBV19
cdr3_length: 14
cdr3_aa: CASSNSASSYEQYF

j_call: TRBJ2-6
d_call: NA
clone_size: NA
v_call: TRBV19
cdr3_length: 17
cdr3_aa: CASSIWGPSSGANVLTF

j_call: TRBJ2-7
d_call: TRBD1
clone_size: few
v_call: TRBV7-9
cdr3_length: 14
cdr3_aa: CASSPRQGENEQYF

j_call: TRBJ1-2
d_call: TRBD1
clone_size: NA
v_call: TRBV12-5
cdr3_length: 16
cdr3_aa: CASGLAGGAWRFGYTF

j_call: TRBJ1-4
d_call: TRBD1
clone_size: NA
v_call: TRBV27
cdr3_length: 12
cdr3_aa: CATRQGSEKLFF

j_call: TRBJ1-2
d_call: TRBD1
clone_size: NA
v_call: TRBV7-2
cdr3_length: 12
cdr3_aa: CASRTGGNGYTF

j_call: TRBJ2-7
d_call: NA
clone_size: NA
v_call: TRBV6-5
cdr3_length: 12
cdr3_aa: CASTTGGREQYF

j_call: TRBJ2-6
d_call: NA
clone_size: NA
v_call: TRBV6-6
cdr3_length: 15
cdr3_aa: CASSLVVGGANVLTF

j_call: TRBJ1-5
d_call: NA
clone_size: NA
v_call: TRBV19
cdr3_length: 13
cdr3_aa: CATSGARTQPQHF

j_call: TRBJ2-5
d_call: TRBD2
clone_size: NA
v_call: TRBV5-8
cdr3_length: 19
cdr3_aa: CASSAEGRERGRYQETQYF

j_call: TRBJ2-1
d_call: TRBD2
clone_size: few
v_call: TRBV9
cdr3_length: 15
cdr3_aa: CASSVIAGGYNEQFF

j_call: TRBJ1-1
d_call: NA
clone_size: NA
v_call: TRBV19
cdr3_length: 13
cdr3_aa: CASKGKGHTEAFF

j_call: TRBJ1-5
d_call: NA
clone_size: NA
v_call: TRBV18
cdr3_length: 17
cdr3_aa: CASSHPSRGYSNQPQHF

j_call: TRBJ2-3
d_call: NA
clone_size: NA
v_call: TRBV7-6
cdr3_length: 15
cdr3_aa: CASSSTLAPPDTQYF

j_call: TRBJ2-4
d_call: NA
clone_size: NA
v_call: TRBV7-9
cdr3_length: 15
cdr3_aa: CASSLEGAVKNIQYF

j_call: TRBJ2-7
d_call: TRBD1
clone_size: once
v_call: TRBV18
cdr3_length: 14
cdr3_aa: CASSPSGQGSEQYF

j_call: TRBJ2-7
d_call: NA
clone_size: NA
v_call: TRBV30
cdr3_length: 14
cdr3_aa: CAWTSWGVGNEQYF

j_call: TRBJ1-4
d_call: NA
clone_size: NA
v_call: TRBV21-1
cdr3_length: 16
cdr3_aa: CASSRHGQGARGKLFF

j_call: TRBJ2-7
d_call: TRBD1
clone_size: once
v_call: TRBV10-2
cdr3_length: 16
cdr3_aa: CASSEFPGQGTYEQYF

j_call: TRBJ2-7
d_call: NA
clone_size: NA
v_call: TRBV5-1
cdr3_length: 14
cdr3_aa: CASSFDGSEGEQYF

j_call: TRBJ1-2
d_call: NA
clone_size: NA
v_call: TRBV6-5
cdr3_length: 14
cdr3_aa: CASSLWVGDYGYTF

j_call: NA
d_call: NA
clone_size: once
v_call: TRBV5-4
cdr3_length: 17
cdr3_aa: CASSLRSGAEISYEQYF

j_call: TRBJ2-7
d_call: TRBD2
clone_size: NA
v_call: TRBV7-9
cdr3_length: 15
cdr3_aa: CASSQEGRGDYEQYF

j_call: TRBJ1-2
d_call: TRBD1
clone_size: NA
v_call: TRBV9
cdr3_length: 13
cdr3_aa: CASQSQGARSYTF

j_call: TRBJ1-1
d_call: NA
clone_size: NA
v_call: TRBV7-2
cdr3_length: 14
cdr3_aa: CASSSTQGLTEAFF

j_call: TRBJ1-5
d_call: NA
clone_size: once
v_call: TRBV7-9
cdr3_length: 13
cdr3_aa: CASSLQGNQPQHF

j_call: TRBJ1-2
d_call: NA
clone_size: NA
v_call: TRBV7-2
cdr3_length: 13
cdr3_aa: CASSFRIGNGYTF

j_call: NA
d_call: NA
clone_size: NA
v_call: TRBV19
cdr3_length: 13
cdr3_aa: CASAPWQGAEQYF

j_call: TRBJ2-3
d_call: TRBD2
clone_size: NA
v_call: TRBV2
cdr3_length: 16
cdr3_aa: CASSDVGTSGTDTQYF

j_call: TRBJ1-2
d_call: TRBD1
clone_size: NA
v_call: TRBV6-1
cdr3_length: 13
cdr3_aa: CASSWDRGDGYTF

j_call: TRBJ1-4
d_call: NA
clone_size: NA
v_call: TRBV5-6
cdr3_length: 14
cdr3_aa: CASAPNRTWEKLFF

j_call: TRBJ2-3
d_call: NA
clone_size: NA
v_call: TRBV10-1
cdr3_length: 12
cdr3_aa: CASSVATDTQYF